Presented here are 29 T cell receptor beta chains from one specimen sequenced in a study of blood T cell repertoires in COVID-19. Profiling relied on immunoSEQ multiplex PCR, and the TCRdb table lists in-frame clones only, not all of them. The data hold 230,000 or so clones, with 80% to 90% observed a single time. Sequencing used PBMCs or T cells enriched from blood (not recorded which). The receptor set was obtained from a woman in her 50s who had been exposed to COVID-19.

The chain combines TRBV12-5 with TRBJ1-1, with TRBD1 as a possible D gene (6 bases). Germline V gene sequence: CDR1 LGHNT, CDR2 FRNRAP. The germline V and J ends were trimmed by 7 bases and 0 bases, with 21 bases remaining between them. This CDR3 contains 17 residues. The CDR3 DNA reads TGTGCTAGTGCGCTTTTCCAGGGGCCCCAGATGAACACTGAAGCTTTCTTT. It translates to CASALFQGPQMNTEAFF.

This chain links TRBV28 with TRBJ1-1; possibly TRBD1 for D (5 bases). Germline CDR1 reads MDHEN; CDR2 reads SYDVKM. Trimming cost V 7 bases and J 1 base, with 16 bases left between them. This CDR3 contains 15 residues. The DNA for the CDR3 is TGTGCCAGCACTATGGGGGGTATCAGGAACACTGAAGCTTTCTTT. It yields the protein CASTMGGIRNTEAFF. The full variable domain, with the rest looked up from reference TRBV28 and TRBJ1-1, is DVKVTQSSRYLVKRTGEKVFLECVQDMDHENMFWYRQDPGLGLRLIYFSYDVKMKEKGDIPEGYSVSREKKERFSLILESASTNQTSMYLCASTMGGIRNTEAFFGQGTRLTVV.

The genes are TRBV4-3 and TRBJ1-1; D remains ambiguous. Trimming removed 0 bases at V and 0 bases at J, with 11 bases between. Germline loops: CDR1 LGHNA, CDR2 YSLEER. The CDR3 covers 16 residues. The CDR3 is CASSQDQSSMNTEAFF. CDR3 bases: TGCGCCAGCAGCCAAGACCAGTCTTCGATGAACACTGAAGCTTTCTTT.

V is TRBV2 and J is TRBJ1-2; no reliable D call. CDR1 SNHLY and CDR2 FYNNEI come from the germline V gene. V shed 10 bases and J shed 6 bases, with 9 bases lying between them. This CDR3 contains 10 residues. CDR3 nucleotides: TGTGCCACTTACACAAATGGCTACACCTTC. It codes for CATYTNGYTF.

The J gene is TRBJ2-5, the V gene TRBV5-1; weak D call: TRBD1 (6 bases). The CDR3 covers 16 residues. The germline CDR1 and CDR2 sequences are SGHRS and YFSETQ. The V and J ends lost 0 bases and 9 bases respectively, with 21 bases between them. This chain's CDR3 is CASSLGVPRGPGAQYF. CDR3 bases: TGCGCCAGCAGCTTGGGGGTTCCCAGGGGACCCGGGGCCCAGTACTTC.

The chain joins TRBV4-3 to TRBJ2-1; a possible D gene is TRBD1 (5 bases). Germline-derived CDR1 and CDR2 are LGHNA and YSLEER. This CDR3 region has 14 residues. Trimming shortened V by 4 bases and J by 9 bases, and 16 bases separated the two germline ends. DNA of the CDR3: TGCGCCAGCAGCCTACAGGTGGGGATCGGTGAGCAGTTCTTC. Translated: CASSLQVGIGEQFF.

V and J are TRBV25-1 and TRBJ2-5; D may be TRBD1 (6 bases). The CDR3 loop spans 16 amino acids. Trimming cost V 5 bases and J 2 bases, with 18 bases left between them. Germline V CDR1 and CDR2: MGHDK, SYGVNS. The CDR3 region has the DNA TGTGCCAGCAGTCCCCGCCACGGACAGATTCAAGAGACCCAGTACTTC. Translation gives CASSPRHGQIQETQYF. The variable domain in full, with the rest retrieved from reference TRBV25-1 and TRBJ2-5, is EADIYQTPRYLVIGTGKKITLECSQTMGHDKMYWYQQDPGMELHLIHYSYGVNSTEKGDLSSESTVSRIRTEHFPLTLESARPSHTSQYLCASSPRHGQIQETQYFGPGTRLLVL.

The sample holds one count of this clone. The V gene is TRBV7-9, the J gene TRBJ2-7; possible D gene TRBD1, 5 bases. Trimming took off 3 bases at V and 5 bases at J, with 14 bases between the two ends. Germline CDR1 reads SEHNR; CDR2 reads FQNEAQ (reference sequence). This CDR3 spans 14 amino acids. The CDR3 DNA is TGTGCCAGCAGCTTGCAGGGCCTGGTGAACGAGCAGTACTTC. This sequence encodes CASSLQGLVNEQYF.

The chain links TRBV28 to TRBJ1-2; 8 bases align to TRBD1. This CDR3 contains 14 residues. The ends lost 6 bases at V and 8 bases at J; junction bases unmatched: 11. Germline V CDR1 and CDR2: MDHEN, SYDVKM. In DNA form, the CDR3 reads TGTGCCAGCAGAGCTGACAGGGGAACGGGAGGCTACACCTTC. It is translated as CASRADRGTGGYTF.

The V gene is TRBV18, the J gene TRBJ1-3, with TRBD1 matching over 11 bases. The CDR3 spans 17 residues. The V gene end was trimmed by 3 bases and the J gene end by 3 bases; junction bases not matched to a gene: 7. Germline CDR1 is KGHSH and CDR2 is LQKENI. This CDR3 reads CASSPFRDRGFGNTIYF. The DNA for the CDR3 is TGTGCCAGCTCACCCTTCCGGGACAGGGGGTTTGGAAACACCATATATTTT. The whole variable domain, remainder taken from reference TRBV18 and TRBJ1-3, is NAGVMQNPRHLVRRRGQEARLRCSPMKGHSHVYWYRQLPEEGLKFMVYLQKENIIDESGMPKERFSAEFPKEGPSILRIQQVVRGDSAAYFCASSPFRDRGFGNTIYFGEGSWLTVV.

The rearrangement links TRBV25-1 to TRBJ1-1, with unresolved D. Trimming removed 2 bases from V and 4 bases from J, with 14 bases in between. The CDR3 totals 15 residues. In germline, CDR1 is MGHDK, CDR2 SYGVNS. The CDR3 spells CASSEGLPGGTEAFF. The DNA of the CDR3 is TGTGCCAGCAGTGAAGGACTTCCTGGCGGCACTGAAGCTTTCTTT.

The chain recombines TRBV7-9 with TRBJ1-1, with D perhaps TRBD1 (5 bases). The CDR3 runs 14 residues. Germline V lookup: CDR1 SEHNR, CDR2 FQNEAQ (reference sequence). V lost 5 bases and J lost 0, with 10 bases in between. CDR3 DNA: TGTGCCAGCAGCGCCGGACACTTGAACACTGAAGCTTTCTTT. Protein sequence: CASSAGHLNTEAFF.

The rearrangement links TRBV19 to TRBJ1-5; D remains unclear. This CDR3 contains 15 residues. V shed 1 base and J shed 3 bases, with 10 bases lying between them. The V gene's germline CDR1 is LNHDA and CDR2 SQIVND (reference sequence). The DNA of the CDR3 is TGTGCCAGTAGTATAGCCCCGCTAGACAATCAGCCCCAGCATTTT. Translated: CASSIAPLDNQPQHF. The full variable domain, its missing parts supplied by reference TRBV19 and TRBJ1-5, is DGGITQSPKYLFRKEGQNVTLSCEQNLNHDAMYWYRQDPGQGLRLIYYSQIVNDFQKGDIAEGYSVSREKKESFPLTVTSAQKNPTAFYLCASSIAPLDNQPQHFGDGTRLSIL.

V is TRBV4-1 and J is TRBJ2-5; D is undetermined. CDR3 length: 15 residues. V shed 1 base and J shed 2 bases, with 11 bases lying between them. Germline loops: CDR1 MGHRA, CDR2 YSYEKL. In DNA form, the CDR3 reads TGCGCCAGCAGCCAAGTCGGGTTAGATCAAGAGACCCAGTACTTC. Translating gives CASSQVGLDQETQYF.

The V and J genes are TRBV6-1 and TRBJ2-1, with D perhaps TRBD2 (6 bases). This CDR3 comprises 14 residues. CDR1 MNHNS and CDR2 SASEGT come from the germline V gene. V dropped 5 bases and J dropped 5 bases, with 13 bases sitting between them. The CDR3, as DNA: TGTGCCAGCAGTCCAGGGACTGTAAACAATGAGCAGTTCTTC. The encoded protein is CASSPGTVNNEQFF.

J is TRBJ2-5 and V is TRBV27; TRBD2 is a possible D gene (6 bases). The CDR3 has 14 residues. V was clipped by 1 base and J by 5 bases, with 11 bases between them. Germline CDR1 reads MNHEY; CDR2 reads SMNVEV (reference sequence). CDR3 in DNA: TGTGCCAGCAGTTTATTGGGGGGTCAGGAGACCCAGTACTTC. This sequence encodes CASSLLGGQETQYF.

This clone is labeled medium-sized. The chain has TRBV7-2 and TRBJ1-4; D may be TRBD1 (5 bases). From germline, CDR1 is SGHTA and CDR2 FQGNSA. The CDR3 contains 15 residues. Trimming removed 4 bases from V and 1 base from J, with 10 bases in between. The CDR3 here is CASSSQGQTNEKLFF. CDR3 nucleotide sequence: TGTGCCAGCAGCTCCCAGGGTCAAACTAATGAAAAACTGTTTTTT.

The rearrangement uses TRBV3-1 (or the pseudogene TRBV3-2) and TRBJ1-2, with a weak D call TRBD1 (6 bases). V dropped 3 bases and J dropped 6 bases, with 11 bases sitting between them. The CDR3 loop spans 13 amino acids. Germline CDR1 reads LGHDT; CDR2 reads YNNKEL (reference sequence). This CDR3 is CASSQPQGNGYTF. The CDR3 DNA sequence: TGTGCCAGCAGCCAGCCACAGGGTAATGGCTACACCTTC.

This clone was observed a single time. This chain connects TRBV28 to TRBJ1-1; 8 bases are shared with TRBD1. With 6 bases clipped from V and 4 bases from J, the junction kept 7 bases outside the gene matches. Germline assignment: CDR1 MDHEN and CDR2 SYDVKM. The CDR3 sequence is 14 residues long. CDR3 loop: CASRPGQGGTEAFF. The CDR3 DNA follows: TGTGCCAGCAGGCCCGGACAGGGAGGCACTGAAGCTTTCTTT.

The chain uses TRBV2 and TRBJ1-2; weak D call: TRBD1 (5 bases). Germline V CDR1 and CDR2: SNHLY, FYNNEI. Between the trimmed V and J ends, which lost 6 bases and 5 bases, there was a span of 7 bases. CDR3 size: 11 residues. The CDR3 loop reads CASRGRYGYTF. The CDR3 bases are TGTGCCAGCAGGGGGCGGTATGGCTACACCTTC.

CDR3 nucleotides: TGTGCCAGCAGTTACGGTAGTGGTTCACCCCTCCACTTT. Translating it yields CASSYGSGSPLHF. V is TRBV6-6 and J is TRBJ1-6, with D unresolved. CDR3 length: 13 amino acids. Per the germline V gene, CDR1 is MNHNY and CDR2 is SVGAGI (reference sequence). Trimming took 2 bases from V and 9 from J, leaving 8 bases between them.

V usage is TRBV5-6 and J usage is TRBJ2-3, with 7 bases lining up with TRBD1. CDR1 and CDR2 (germline): SGHDT, YYEEEE. The junction had 6 bases not matched to a gene; V was cut back by 5 bases and J by 6 bases. The CDR3 is 13 residues long. For the CDR3, the DNA is TGTGCCAGCAGAGGGACAGTACGGGATACGCAGTATTTT. As protein: CASRGTVRDTQYF. The complete variable domain, with remaining parts taken from reference TRBV5-6 and TRBJ2-3, reads DAGVTQSPTHLIKTRGQQVTLRCSPKSGHDTVSWYQQALGQGPQFIFQYYEEEERQRGNFPDRFSGHQFPNYSSELNVNALLLGDSALYLCASRGTVRDTQYFGPGTRLTVL.

The CDR3: CATSKGGYEQYF. CDR3 coding DNA: TGTGCCACCAGCAAAGGGGGCTACGAGCAGTACTTC. The chain links TRBV15 to TRBJ2-7, with a possible D match to TRBD1 (6 bases). V was clipped by 4 bases and J by 3 bases, with 7 bases between them. Germline V lookup: CDR1 LNHNV, CDR2 YYDKDF (reference sequence). This CDR3 region has 12 residues.

The J gene is TRBJ1-2, the V gene TRBV5-1; 9 bases align to TRBD1. V was clipped by 0 bases and J by 3 bases; unmatched bases: 18. CDR3 length: 20 residues. The V gene's germline CDR1 is SGHRS and CDR2 YFSETQ. This chain's CDR3 is CASSLDRVRDRVTGDYGYTF. The CDR3 bases are TGCGCCAGCAGCTTGGACCGGGTCCGGGACAGGGTTACCGGGGACTATGGCTACACCTTC.

The genes are TRBV27 and TRBJ1-1; 7 nucleotides match TRBD1. Looked up from germline, CDR1 is MNHEY and CDR2 is SMNVEV (reference sequence). The CDR3 contains 16 residues. V trimming: 3 bases; J trimming: 5 bases; junction bases outside the gene matches: 12. Written as DNA, the CDR3 is TGTGCCAGCAGTTTCTCTCCTACGACAGGGAGGACTGAAGCTTTCTTT. It is translated as CASSFSPTTGRTEAFF.

The chain recombines TRBV4-1 with TRBJ1-6, with a possible D match to TRBD1 (5 bases). Germline V gene sequence: CDR1 MGHRA, CDR2 YSYEKL. This CDR3 spans 17 amino acids. V was clipped by 1 base and J by 7 bases, with 17 bases between them. This CDR3 is CASSQGRLQVINSPLHF. CDR3 coding DNA: TGCGCCAGCAGCCAAGGTCGATTACAGGTTATAAATTCACCCCTCCACTTT.

The chain employs TRBV18 and TRBJ2-6; D is uncertain. Per the germline V gene, CDR1 is KGHSH and CDR2 is LQKENI. There are 17 residues in the CDR3. The V and J ends lost 4 bases and 1 base respectively, with 14 bases between them. The CDR3 coding sequence is TGTGCCAGCTCACAGTCTCCCCCGGGTTCTGGGGCCAACGTCCTGACTTTC. Translation: CASSQSPPGSGANVLTF.

The chain recombines TRBV7-2 with TRBJ1-2, with TRBD1 matching 8 bases. This CDR3 comprises 15 residues. V trimming: 7 bases; J trimming: 4 bases; junction bases outside the gene matches: 11. The germline gives CDR1 SGHTA, CDR2 FQGNSA. The CDR3 DNA sequence: TGTGCCAGCACCCCCCCCGGACAGGGACGCTATGGCTACACCTTC. The encoded protein is CASTPPGQGRYGYTF.

The chain has TRBV15 and TRBJ1-1; D is uncertain. The CDR3 has 14 amino acids. V lost 0 bases to trimming and J lost 1 base, with 6 bases between them. CDR1 is LNHNV and CDR2 is YYDKDF in the germline V gene (reference sequence). The DNA of the CDR3 is TGTGCCACCAGCAGAGAACAAGAGAACACTGAAGCTTTCTTT. Its protein product is CATSREQENTEAFF.